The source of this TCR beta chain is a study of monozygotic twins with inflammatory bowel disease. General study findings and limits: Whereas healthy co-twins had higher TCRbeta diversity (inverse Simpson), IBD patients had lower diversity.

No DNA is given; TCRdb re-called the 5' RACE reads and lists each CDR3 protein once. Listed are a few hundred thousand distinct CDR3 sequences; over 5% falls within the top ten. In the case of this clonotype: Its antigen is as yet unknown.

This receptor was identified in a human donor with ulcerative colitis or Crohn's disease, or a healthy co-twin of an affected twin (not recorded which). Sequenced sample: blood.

Here the CDR3 reads CASRVSGSYGYTF. This rearrangement joins TRBV12-3 or TRBV12-4 to TRBJ1-2; checking the TCRdb D call of TRBD1 is not possible without DNA. This CDR3 has 13 residues.